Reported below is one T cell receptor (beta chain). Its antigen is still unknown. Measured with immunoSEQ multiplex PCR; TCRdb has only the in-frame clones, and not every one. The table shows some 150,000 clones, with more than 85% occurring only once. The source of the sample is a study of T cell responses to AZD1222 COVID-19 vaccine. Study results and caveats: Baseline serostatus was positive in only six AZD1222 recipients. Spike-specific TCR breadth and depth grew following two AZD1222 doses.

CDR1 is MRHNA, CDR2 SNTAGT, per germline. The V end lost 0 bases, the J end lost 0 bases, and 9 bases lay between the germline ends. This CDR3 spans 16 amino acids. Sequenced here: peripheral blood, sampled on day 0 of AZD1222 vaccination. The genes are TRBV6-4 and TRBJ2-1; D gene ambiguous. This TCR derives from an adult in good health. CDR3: CASSDSGESSYNEQFF. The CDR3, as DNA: TGTGCCAGCAGTGACTCGGGCGAGAGCTCCTACAATGAGCAGTTCTTC.